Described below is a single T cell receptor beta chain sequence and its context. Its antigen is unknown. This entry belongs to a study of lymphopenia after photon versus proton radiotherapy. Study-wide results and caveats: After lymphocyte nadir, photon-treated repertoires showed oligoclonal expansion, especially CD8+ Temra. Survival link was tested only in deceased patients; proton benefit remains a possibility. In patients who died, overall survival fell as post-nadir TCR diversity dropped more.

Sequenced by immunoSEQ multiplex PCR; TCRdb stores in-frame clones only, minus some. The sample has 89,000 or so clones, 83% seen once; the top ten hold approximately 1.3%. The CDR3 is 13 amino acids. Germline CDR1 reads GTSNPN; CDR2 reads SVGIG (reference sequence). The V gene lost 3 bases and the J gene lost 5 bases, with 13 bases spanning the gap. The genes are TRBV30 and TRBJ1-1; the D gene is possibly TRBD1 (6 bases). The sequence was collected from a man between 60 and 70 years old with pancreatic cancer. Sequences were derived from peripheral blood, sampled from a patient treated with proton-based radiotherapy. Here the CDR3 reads CAWRSGGRTEAFF. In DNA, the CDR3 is TGTGCCTGGAGGTCCGGGGGCAGGACTGAAGCTTTCTTT. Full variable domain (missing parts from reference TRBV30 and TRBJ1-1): SQTIHQWPATLVQPVGSPLSLECTVEGTSNPNLYWYRQAAGRGLQLLFYSVGIGQISSEVPQNLSASRPQDRQFILSSKKLLLSDSGFYLCAWRSGGRTEAFFGQGTRLTVV.